What follows is one TCR beta chain and its context. Its antigen remains unidentified. This specimen belongs to a study of T cell responses to AZD1222 COVID-19 vaccine. Study results and caveats: AZD1222 recipients seropositive at baseline numbered only six. The study reported that nearly half of spike-specific TCRs target unmutated variant regions. The CD4 TCRs associated with vaccination extended across spike and predominated at 160-218 and 743-854. Females outnumbered males among donors, who were mostly white British; clonal diversity was possibly underestimated.

CDR1 and CDR2 from the germline V gene are LNHNV and YYDKDF (reference sequence). With V trimmed by 0 bases and J by 5 bases, 2 bases remained unmatched. The CDR3 totals 15 residues. Method: immunoSEQ multiplex PCR; TCRdb's copy keeps in-frame clones and lacks some. Of 150,000 to 200,000 clones in the sample, about 89% were seen once. The sequence came from an adult in good health. This rearrangement joins TRBV15 to TRBJ2-1; 9 bases are shared with TRBD2. The sequences come from peripheral blood, collected on day 0 of MenACWY control vaccination. The CDR3 reads CATSREIAGDNEQFF. CDR3 sequence (DNA): TGTGCCACCAGCAGAGAGATAGCGGGGGACAATGAGCAGTTCTTC.